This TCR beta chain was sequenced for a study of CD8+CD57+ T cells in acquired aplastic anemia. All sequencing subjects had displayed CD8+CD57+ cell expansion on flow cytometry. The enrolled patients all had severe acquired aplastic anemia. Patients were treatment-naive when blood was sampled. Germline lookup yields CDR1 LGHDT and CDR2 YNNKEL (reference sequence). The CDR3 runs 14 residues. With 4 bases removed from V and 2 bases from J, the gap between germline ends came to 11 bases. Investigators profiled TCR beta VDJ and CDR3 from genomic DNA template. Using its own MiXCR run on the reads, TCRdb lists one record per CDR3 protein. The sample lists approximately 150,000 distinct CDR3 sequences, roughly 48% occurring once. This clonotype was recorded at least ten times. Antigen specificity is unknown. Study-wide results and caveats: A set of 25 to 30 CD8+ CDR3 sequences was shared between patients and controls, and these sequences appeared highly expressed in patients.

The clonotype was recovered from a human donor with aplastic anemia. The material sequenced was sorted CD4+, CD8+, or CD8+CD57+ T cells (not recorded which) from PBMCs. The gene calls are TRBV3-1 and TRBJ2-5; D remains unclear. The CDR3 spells CASSRLGFQETQYF. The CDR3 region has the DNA TGTGCCAGCAGCCGTCTGGGGTTTCAAGAGACCCAGTACTTC.